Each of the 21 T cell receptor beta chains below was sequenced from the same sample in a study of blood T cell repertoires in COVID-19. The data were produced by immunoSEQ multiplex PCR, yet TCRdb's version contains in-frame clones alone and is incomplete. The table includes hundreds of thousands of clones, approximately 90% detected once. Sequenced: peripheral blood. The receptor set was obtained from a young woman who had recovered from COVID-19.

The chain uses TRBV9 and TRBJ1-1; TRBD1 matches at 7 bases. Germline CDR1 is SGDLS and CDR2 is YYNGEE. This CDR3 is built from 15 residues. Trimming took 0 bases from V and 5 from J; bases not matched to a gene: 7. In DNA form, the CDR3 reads TGTGCCAGCAGCGTAGAGGACAGGAGAAGTACTGAAGCTTTCTTT. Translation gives CASSVEDRRSTEAFF.

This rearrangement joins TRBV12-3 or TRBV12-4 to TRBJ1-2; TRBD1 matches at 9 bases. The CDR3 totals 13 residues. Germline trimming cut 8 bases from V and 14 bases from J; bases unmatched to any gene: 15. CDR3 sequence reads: CASGTGLGGTATF. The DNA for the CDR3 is TGTGCCAGCGGGACAGGGTTGGGGGGGACTGCAACCTTC.

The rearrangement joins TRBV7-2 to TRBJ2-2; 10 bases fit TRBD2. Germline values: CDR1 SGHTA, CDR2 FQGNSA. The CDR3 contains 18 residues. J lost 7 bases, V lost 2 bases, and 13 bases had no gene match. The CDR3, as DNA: TGTGCCAGCAGCTTATGGGCTAGCGGGAGAACCACGGGCGGGGAGCTGTTTTTT. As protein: CASSLWASGRTTGGELFF.

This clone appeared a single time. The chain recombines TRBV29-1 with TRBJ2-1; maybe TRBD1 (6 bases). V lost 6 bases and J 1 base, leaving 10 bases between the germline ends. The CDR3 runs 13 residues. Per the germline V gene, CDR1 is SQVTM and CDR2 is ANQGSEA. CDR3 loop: CSVPGVSYNEQFF. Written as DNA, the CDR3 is TGCAGCGTACCAGGGGTTTCCTACAATGAGCAGTTCTTC.

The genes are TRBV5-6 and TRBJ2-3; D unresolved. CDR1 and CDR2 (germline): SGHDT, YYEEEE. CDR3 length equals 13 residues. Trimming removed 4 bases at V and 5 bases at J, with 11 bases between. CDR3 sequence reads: CASSVESGDTQYF. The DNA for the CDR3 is TGTGCCAGCAGCGTTGAGAGTGGAGATACGCAGTATTTT.

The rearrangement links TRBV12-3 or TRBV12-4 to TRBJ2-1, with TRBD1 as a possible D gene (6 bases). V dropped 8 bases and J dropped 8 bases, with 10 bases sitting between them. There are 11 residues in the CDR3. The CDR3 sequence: CASGPGDEQFF. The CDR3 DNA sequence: TGTGCCAGCGGCCCAGGGGATGAGCAGTTCTTC.

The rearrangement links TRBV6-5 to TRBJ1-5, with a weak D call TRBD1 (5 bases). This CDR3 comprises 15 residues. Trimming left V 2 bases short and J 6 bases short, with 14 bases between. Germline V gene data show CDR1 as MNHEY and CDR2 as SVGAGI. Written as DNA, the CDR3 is TGTGCCAGCAGTTACGGTCAGGGCTTGACTCAGCCCCAGCATTTT. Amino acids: CASSYGQGLTQPQHF.

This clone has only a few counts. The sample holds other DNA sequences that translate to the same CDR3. The CDR3 protein is CASSVGGSSYEQYF. The CDR3 DNA reads TGTGCCAGCAGCGTAGGCGGCAGCTCCTACGAGCAGTACTTC. J is TRBJ2-7 and V is TRBV9, with D hard to call. This CDR3 has 14 amino acids. CDR1 SGDLS and CDR2 YYNGEE come from the germline V gene. The V end was cut by 0 bases, the J end by 0 bases, with 7 bases between.

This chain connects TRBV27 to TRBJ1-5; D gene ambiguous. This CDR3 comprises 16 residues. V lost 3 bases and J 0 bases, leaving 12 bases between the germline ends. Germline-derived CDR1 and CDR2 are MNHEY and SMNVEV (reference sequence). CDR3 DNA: TGTGCCAGCAGTTTGGGTGCGGGTTATAGCAATCAGCCCCAGCATTTT. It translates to CASSLGAGYSNQPQHF.

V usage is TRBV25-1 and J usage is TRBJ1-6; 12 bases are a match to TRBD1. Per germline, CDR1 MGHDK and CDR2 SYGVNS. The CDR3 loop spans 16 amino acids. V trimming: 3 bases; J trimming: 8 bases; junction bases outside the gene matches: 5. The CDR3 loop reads CASSDPGQGADSPLHF. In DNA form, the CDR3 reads TGTGCCAGCAGTGATCCGGGACAGGGGGCAGATTCACCCCTCCACTTT.

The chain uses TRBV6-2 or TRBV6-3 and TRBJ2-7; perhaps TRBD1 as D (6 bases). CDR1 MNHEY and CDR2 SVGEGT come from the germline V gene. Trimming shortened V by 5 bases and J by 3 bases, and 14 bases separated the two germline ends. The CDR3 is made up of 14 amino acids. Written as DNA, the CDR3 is TGTGCCAGCAGTCTCAGGGGCAATCGCTACGAGCAGTACTTC. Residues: CASSLRGNRYEQYF.

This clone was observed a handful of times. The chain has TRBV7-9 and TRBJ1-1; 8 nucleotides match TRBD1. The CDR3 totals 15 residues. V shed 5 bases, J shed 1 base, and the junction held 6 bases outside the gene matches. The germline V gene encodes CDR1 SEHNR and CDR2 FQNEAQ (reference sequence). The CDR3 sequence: CASSLPRGRNTEAFF. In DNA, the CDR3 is TGTGCCAGCAGCCTCCCCAGGGGGCGGAACACTGAAGCTTTCTTT.

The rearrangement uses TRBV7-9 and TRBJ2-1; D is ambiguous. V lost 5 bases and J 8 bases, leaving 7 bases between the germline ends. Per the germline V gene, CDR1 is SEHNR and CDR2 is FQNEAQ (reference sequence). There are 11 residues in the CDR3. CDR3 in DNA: TGTGCCAGCAGCCCCCATGATGAGCAGTTCTTC. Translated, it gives CASSPHDEQFF. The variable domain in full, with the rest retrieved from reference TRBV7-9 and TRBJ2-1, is DTGVSQNPRHKITKRGQNVTFRCDPISEHNRLYWYRQTLGQGPEFLTYFQNEAQLEKSRLLSDRFSAERPKGSFSTLEIQRTEQGDSAMYLCASSPHDEQFFGPGTRLTVL.

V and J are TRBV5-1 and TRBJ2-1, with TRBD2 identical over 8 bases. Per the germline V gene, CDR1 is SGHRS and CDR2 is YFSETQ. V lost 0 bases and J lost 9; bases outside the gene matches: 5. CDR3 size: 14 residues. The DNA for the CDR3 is TGCGCCAGCAGCTTGGTGGCGGGAGGTGTTGAGCAGTTCTTC. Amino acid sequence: CASSLVAGGVEQFF.

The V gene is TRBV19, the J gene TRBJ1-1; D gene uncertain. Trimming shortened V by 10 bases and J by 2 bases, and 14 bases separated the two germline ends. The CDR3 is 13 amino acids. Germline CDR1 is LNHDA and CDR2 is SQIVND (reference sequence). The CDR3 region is CATRAGFNTEAFF. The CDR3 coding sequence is TGTGCCACTCGCGCGGGGTTTAACACTGAAGCTTTCTTT.

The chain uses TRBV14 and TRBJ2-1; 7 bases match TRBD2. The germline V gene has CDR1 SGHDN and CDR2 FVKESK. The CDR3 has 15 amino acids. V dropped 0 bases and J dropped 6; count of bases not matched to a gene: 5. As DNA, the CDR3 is TGTGCCAGCAGCCAAGATCCCGGGAGGTTCAATGAGCAGTTCTTC. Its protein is CASSQDPGRFNEQFF.

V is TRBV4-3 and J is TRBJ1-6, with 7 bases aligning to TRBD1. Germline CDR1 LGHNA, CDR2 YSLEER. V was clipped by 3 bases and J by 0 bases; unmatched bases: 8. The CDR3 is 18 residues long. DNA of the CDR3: TGCGCCAGCAGCCAGGGGACAGATTTAAGCTCCTATAATTCACCCCTCCACTTT. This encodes CASSQGTDLSSYNSPLHF.

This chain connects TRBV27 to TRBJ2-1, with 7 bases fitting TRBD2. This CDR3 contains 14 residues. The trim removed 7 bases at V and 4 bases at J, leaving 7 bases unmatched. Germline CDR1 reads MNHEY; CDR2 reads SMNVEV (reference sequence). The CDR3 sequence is CASNLAEGYNEQFF. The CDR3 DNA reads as TGTGCCAGCAATCTAGCGGAAGGGTACAATGAGCAGTTCTTC.

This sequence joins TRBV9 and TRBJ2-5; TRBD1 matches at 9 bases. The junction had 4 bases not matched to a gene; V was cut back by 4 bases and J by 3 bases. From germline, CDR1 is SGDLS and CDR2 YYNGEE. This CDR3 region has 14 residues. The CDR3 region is CASSPWDREETQYF. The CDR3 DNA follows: TGTGCCAGCAGCCCCTGGGACAGGGAAGAGACCCAGTACTTC.

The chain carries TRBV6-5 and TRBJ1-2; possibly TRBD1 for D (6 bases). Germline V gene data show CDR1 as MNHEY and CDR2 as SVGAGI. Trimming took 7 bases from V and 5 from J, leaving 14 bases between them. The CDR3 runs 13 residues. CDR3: CASTVRQGYGYTF. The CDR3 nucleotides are TGTGCCAGCACTGTTAGGCAGGGGTATGGCTACACCTTC.

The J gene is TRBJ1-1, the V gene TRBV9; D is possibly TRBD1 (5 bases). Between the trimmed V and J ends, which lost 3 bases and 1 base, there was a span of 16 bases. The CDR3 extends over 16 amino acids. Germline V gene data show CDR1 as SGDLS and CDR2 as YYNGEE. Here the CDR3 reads CASSARREGRNTEAFF. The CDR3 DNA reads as TGTGCCAGCAGCGCCCGGAGGGAGGGGCGGAACACTGAAGCTTTCTTT.